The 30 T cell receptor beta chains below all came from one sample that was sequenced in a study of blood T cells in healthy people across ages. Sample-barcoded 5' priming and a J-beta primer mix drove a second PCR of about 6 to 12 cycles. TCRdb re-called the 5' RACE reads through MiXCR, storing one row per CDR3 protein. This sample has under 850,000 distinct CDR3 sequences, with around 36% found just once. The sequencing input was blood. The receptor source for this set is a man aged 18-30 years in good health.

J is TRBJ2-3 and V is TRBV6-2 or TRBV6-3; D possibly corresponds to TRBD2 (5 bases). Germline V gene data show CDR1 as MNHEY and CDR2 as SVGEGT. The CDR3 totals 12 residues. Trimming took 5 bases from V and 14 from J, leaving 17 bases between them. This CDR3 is CASSPGIQTGYF. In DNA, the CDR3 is TGTGCCAGCAGTCCCGGGATTCAAACGGGGTATTTT.

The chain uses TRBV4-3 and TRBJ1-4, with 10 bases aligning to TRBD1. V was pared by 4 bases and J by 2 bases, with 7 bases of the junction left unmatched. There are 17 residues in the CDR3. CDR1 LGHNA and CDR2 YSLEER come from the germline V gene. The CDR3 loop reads CASSPGQGLGTNEKLFF. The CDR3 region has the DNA TGCGCCAGCAGCCCGGGACAGGGGCTTGGGACTAATGAAAAACTGTTTTTT.

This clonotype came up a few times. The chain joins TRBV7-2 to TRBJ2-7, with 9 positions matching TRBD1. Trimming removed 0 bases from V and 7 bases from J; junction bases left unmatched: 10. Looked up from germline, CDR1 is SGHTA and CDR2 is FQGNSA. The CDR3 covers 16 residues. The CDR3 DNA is TGTGCCAGCAGCTTAGCAGCGGGACAGGGAATCAATGAGCAGTACTTC. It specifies CASSLAAGQGINEQYF.

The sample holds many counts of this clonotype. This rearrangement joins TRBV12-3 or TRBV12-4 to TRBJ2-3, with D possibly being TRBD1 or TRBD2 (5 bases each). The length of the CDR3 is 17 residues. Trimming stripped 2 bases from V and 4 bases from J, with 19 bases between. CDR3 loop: CASSLFLAQGGADTQYF. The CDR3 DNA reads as TGTGCCAGCAGTTTATTTCTAGCTCAGGGTGGTGCAGATACGCAGTATTTT.

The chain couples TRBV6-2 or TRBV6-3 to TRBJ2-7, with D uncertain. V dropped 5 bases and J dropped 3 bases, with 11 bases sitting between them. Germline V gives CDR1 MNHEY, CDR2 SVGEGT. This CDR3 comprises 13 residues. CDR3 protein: CASSASDGYEQYF. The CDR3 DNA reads TGTGCCAGCAGTGCCTCGGACGGCTACGAGCAGTACTTC.

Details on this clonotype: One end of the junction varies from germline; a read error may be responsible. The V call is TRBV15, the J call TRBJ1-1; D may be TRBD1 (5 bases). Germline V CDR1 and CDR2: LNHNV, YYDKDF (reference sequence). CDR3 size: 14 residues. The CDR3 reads CATSRDLADTVAFF. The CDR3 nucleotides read TGTGCCACCAGCAGAGATTTAGCGGACACTGTAGCTTTCTTT. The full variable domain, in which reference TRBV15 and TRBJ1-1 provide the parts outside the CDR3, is DAMVIQNPRYQVTQFGKPVTLSCSQTLNHNVMYWYQQKSSQAPKLLFHYYDKDFNNEADTPDNFQSRRPNTSFCFLDIRSPGLGDTAMYLCATSRDLADTVAFFGQGTRLTVV.

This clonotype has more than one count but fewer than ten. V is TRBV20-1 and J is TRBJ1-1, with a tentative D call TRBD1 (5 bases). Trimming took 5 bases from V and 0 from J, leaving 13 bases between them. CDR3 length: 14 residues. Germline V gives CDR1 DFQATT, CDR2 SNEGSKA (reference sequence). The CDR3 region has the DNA TGCAGTGCTCCGTCAGGGAAGATGAACACTGAAGCTTTCTTT. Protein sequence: CSAPSGKMNTEAFF.

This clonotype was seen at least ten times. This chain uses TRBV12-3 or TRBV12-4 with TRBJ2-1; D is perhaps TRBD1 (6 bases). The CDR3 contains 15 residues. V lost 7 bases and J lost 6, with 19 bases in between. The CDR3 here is CASTHRGQGINEQFF. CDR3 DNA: TGTGCCAGCACCCACCGGGGACAAGGTATCAATGAGCAGTTCTTC.

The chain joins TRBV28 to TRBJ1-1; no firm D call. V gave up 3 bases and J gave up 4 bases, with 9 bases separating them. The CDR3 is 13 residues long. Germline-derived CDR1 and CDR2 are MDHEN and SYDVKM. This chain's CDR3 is CASSFQDPTEAFF. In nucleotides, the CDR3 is TGTGCCAGCAGTTTCCAGGACCCCACTGAAGCTTTCTTT.

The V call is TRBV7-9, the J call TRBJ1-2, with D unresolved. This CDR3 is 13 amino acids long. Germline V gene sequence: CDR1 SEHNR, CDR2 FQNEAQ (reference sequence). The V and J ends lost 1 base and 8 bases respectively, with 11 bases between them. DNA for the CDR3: TGTGCCAGCAGCTTAGAATTGGGAGGCGGCTACACCTTC. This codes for CASSLELGGGYTF.

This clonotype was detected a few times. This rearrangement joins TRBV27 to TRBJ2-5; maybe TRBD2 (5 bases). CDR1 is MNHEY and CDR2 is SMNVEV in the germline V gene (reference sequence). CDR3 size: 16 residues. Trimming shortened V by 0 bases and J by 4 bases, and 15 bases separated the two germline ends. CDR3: CASSLSSRGKGETQYF. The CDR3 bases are TGTGCCAGCAGTTTATCCTCTCGGGGAAAGGGAGAGACCCAGTACTTC.

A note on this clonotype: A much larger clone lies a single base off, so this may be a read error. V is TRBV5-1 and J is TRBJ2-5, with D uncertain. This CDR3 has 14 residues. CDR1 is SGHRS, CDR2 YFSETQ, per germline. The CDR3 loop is CAGSYTSYQETQYF. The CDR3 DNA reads TGCGCCGGCAGCTACACTTCGTACCAAGAGACCCAGTACTTC. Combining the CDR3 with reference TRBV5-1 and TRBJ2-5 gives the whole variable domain KAGVTQTPRYLIKTRGQQVTLSCSPISGHRSVSWYQQTPGQGLQFLFEYFSETQRNKGNFPGRFSGRQFSNSRSEMNVSTLELGDSALYLCAGSYTSYQETQYFGPGTRLLVL.

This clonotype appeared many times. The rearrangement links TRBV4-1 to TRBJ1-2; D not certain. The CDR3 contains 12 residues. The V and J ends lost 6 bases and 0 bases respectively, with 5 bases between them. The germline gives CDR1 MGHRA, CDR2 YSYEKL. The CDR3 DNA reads TGCGCCAGCAGGGGCTCTAACTATGGCTACACCTTC. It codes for CASRGSNYGYTF.

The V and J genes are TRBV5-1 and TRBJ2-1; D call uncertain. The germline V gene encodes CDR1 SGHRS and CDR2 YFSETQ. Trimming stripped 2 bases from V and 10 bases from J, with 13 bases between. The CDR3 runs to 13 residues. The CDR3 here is CASSFSSPYEQFF. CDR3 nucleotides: TGCGCCAGCAGCTTCTCAAGCCCCTACGAGCAGTTCTTC. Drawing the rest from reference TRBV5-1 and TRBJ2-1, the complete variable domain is KAGVTQTPRYLIKTRGQQVTLSCSPISGHRSVSWYQQTPGQGLQFLFEYFSETQRNKGNFPGRFSGRQFSNSRSEMNVSTLELGDSALYLCASSFSSPYEQFFGPGTRLTVL.

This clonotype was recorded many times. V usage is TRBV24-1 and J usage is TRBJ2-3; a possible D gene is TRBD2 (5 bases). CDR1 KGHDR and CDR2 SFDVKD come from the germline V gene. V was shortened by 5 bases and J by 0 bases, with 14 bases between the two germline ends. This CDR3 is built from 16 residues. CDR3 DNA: TGTGCCACCAGTGGCAGAGCGGTTACTAGCACAGATACGCAGTATTTT. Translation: CATSGRAVTSTDTQYF.

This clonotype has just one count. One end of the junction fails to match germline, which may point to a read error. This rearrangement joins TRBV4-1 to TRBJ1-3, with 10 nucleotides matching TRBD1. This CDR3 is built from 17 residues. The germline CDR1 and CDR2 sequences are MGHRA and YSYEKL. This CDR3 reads CARSQDRTGGSGNTIYF. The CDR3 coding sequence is TGCGCCAGGAGCCAAGACCGGACAGGGGGCTCTGGAAACACCATATATTTT.

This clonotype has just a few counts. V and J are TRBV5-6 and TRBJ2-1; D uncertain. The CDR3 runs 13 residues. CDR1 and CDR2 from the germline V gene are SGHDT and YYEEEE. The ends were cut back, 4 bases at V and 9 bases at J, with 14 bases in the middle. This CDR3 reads CASSVVSLGEQFF. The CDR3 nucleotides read TGTGCCAGCAGCGTGGTTTCCTTAGGTGAGCAGTTCTTC.

The DNA of the CDR3 is TGTGCCAGCAGCGCGGGCGAAGCTTTCTTT. It encodes CASSAGEAFF. This chain uses TRBV28 with TRBJ1-1, with unresolved D. Looked up from germline, CDR1 is MDHEN and CDR2 is SYDVKM. The CDR3 is 10 amino acids. V was shortened by 6 bases and J by 8 bases, with 7 bases between the two germline ends.

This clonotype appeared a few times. CDR3 sequence reads: CASSFAGVNIQYF. The DNA for the CDR3 is TGTGCCAGCAGCTTTGCAGGGGTAAACATTCAGTACTTC. This rearrangement joins TRBV7-9 to TRBJ2-4; weak D call: TRBD1 (6 bases). The length of the CDR3 is 13 residues. Germline CDR1 reads SEHNR; CDR2 reads FQNEAQ (reference sequence). Trimming stripped 3 bases from V and 6 bases from J, with 9 bases between.

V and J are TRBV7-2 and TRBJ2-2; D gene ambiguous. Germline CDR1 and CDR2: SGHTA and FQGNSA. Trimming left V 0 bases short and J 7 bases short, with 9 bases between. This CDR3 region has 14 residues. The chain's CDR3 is CASSLAAAGGELFF. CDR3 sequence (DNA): TGTGCCAGCAGCTTAGCGGCAGCCGGCGGGGAGCTGTTTTTT.

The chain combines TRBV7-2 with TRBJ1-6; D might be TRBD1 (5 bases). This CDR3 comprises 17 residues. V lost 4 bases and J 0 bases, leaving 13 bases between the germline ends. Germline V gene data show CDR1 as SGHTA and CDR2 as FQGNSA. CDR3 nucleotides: TGTGCCAGCAGCTCTTCAGGGCCCCCCTCCTATAATTCACCCCTCCACTTT. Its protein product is CASSSSGPPSYNSPLHF.

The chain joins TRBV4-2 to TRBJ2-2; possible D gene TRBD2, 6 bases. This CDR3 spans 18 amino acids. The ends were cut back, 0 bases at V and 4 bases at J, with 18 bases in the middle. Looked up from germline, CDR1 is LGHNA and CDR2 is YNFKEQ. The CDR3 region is CASSQESGTFLATGELFF. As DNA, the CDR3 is TGTGCCAGCAGCCAAGAGTCCGGGACTTTTCTCGCCACCGGGGAGCTGTTTTTT.

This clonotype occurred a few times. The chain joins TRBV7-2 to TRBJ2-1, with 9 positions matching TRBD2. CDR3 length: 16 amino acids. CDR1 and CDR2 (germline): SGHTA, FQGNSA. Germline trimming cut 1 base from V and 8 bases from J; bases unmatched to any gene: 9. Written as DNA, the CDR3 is TGTGCCAGCAGCTTAGAGTCTGGGACTAGCAACTATGAGCAGTTCTTC. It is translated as CASSLESGTSNYEQFF.

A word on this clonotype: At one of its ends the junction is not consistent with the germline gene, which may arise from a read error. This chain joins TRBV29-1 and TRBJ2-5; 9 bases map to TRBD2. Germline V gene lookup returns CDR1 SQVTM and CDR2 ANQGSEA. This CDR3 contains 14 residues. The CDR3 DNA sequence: TGCAGCTATCTAGCGGGGATTGTTGGAGAGACCCTGTACTTC. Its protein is CSYLAGIVGETLYF. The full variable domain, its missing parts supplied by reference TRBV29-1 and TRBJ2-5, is SAVISQKPSRDICQRGTSLTIQCQVDSQVTMMFWYRQQPGQSLTLIATANQGSEATYESGFVIDKFPISRPNLTFSTLTVSNMSPEDSSIYLCSYLAGIVGETLYFGPGTRLLVL.

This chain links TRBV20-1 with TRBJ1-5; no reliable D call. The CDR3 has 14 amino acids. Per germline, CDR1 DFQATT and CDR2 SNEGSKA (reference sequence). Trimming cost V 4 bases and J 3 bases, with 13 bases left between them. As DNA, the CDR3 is TGCAGTGCTATCGTAGGGCCTTCCAATCAGCCCCAGCATTTT. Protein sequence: CSAIVGPSNQPQHF.

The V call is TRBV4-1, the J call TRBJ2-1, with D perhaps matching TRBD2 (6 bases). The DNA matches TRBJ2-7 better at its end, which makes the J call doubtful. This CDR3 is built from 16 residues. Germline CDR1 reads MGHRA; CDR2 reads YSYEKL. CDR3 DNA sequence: TGCGCCAGCAGCCAAGAGCCCGGGAGCAATTACAATGAGCAGTACTTC. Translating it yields CASSQEPGSNYNEQYF.

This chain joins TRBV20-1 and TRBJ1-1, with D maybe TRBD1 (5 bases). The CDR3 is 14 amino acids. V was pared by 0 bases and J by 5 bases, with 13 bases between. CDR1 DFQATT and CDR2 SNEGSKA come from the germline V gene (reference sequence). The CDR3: CSARDVGTGTEAFF. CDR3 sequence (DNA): TGCAGTGCTAGAGACGTGGGGACCGGGACTGAAGCTTTCTTT.

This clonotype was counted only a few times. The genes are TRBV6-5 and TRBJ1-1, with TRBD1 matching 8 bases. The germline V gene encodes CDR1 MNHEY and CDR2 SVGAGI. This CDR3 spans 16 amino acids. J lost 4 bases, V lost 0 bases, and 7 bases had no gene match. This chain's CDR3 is CASSYSFQGASTEAFF. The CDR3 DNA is TGTGCCAGCAGTTACTCCTTCCAGGGGGCGAGCACTGAAGCTTTCTTT.

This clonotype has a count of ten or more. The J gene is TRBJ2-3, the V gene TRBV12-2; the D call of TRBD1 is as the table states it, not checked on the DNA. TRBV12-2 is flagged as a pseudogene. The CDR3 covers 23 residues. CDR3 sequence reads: CASRVGPWDRYQRGRPSTDTQYF. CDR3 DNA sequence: TGTGCAAGTCGCGTAGGACCATGGGACAGGTACCAGCGGGGGAGACCTAGCACAGATACGCAGTATTTT.

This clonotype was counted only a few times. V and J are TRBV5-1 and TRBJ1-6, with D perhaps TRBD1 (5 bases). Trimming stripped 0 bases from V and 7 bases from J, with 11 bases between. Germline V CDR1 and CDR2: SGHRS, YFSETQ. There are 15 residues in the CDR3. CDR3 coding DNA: TGCGCCAGCAGCTTGGTCGGAGGGGAAAATTCACCCCTCCACTTT. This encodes CASSLVGGENSPLHF.